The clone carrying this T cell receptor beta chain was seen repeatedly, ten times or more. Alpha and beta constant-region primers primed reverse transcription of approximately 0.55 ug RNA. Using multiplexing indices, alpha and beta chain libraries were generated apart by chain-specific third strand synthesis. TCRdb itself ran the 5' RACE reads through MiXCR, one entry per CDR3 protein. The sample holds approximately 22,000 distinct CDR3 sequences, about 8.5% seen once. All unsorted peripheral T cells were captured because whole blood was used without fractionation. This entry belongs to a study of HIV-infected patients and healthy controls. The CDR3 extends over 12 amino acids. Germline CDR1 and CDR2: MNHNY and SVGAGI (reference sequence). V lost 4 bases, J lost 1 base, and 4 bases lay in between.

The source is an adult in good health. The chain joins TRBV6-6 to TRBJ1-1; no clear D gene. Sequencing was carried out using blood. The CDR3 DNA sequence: TGTGCCAGCAGTTTACGGAACACTGAAGCTTTCTTT. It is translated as CASSLRNTEAFF.